This TCR beta chain emerged from a study of blood T cell repertoires in COVID-19. Profiled with immunoSEQ multiplex PCR; TCRdb holds only in-frame clones, not every one. Of roughly 250,000 clones listed, about 89% are singletons. The CDR3 consists of 15 residues. CDR1 SGDLS and CDR2 YYNGEE come from the germline V gene. Trimming left V 0 bases short and J 1 base short, with 7 bases between. The clonotype originates from a human donor in a cohort exposed to, infected with or recovered from COVID-19 (not recorded which). The donor label of this sample is uncertain. The sample comprised PBMCs or T cells enriched from blood (not recorded which). The V and J genes are TRBV9 and TRBJ1-4; D remains ambiguous. CDR3 residues: CASSVDGVTNEKLFF. The CDR3 DNA is TGTGCCAGCAGCGTAGACGGGGTAACTAATGAAAAACTGTTTTTT.